These 23 T cell receptor beta chains were all obtained from the same sample, sequenced in a study of blood T cell repertoires in COVID-19. Sequencing used immunoSEQ multiplex PCR; TCRdb keeps in-frame clones, though not all of them. Of 150,000 to 250,000 clones listed, 80% to 85% are singletons. Sequencing was carried out using PBMCs or T cells enriched from blood (not recorded which). The receptors shown here come from a man aged 40-50 years who had recovered from COVID-19.

The rearrangement links TRBV9 to TRBJ1-2, with 7 bases identical to TRBD1. This CDR3 is 17 amino acids long. The germline CDR1 and CDR2 sequences are SGDLS and YYNGEE. V lost 2 bases, J lost 2 bases, and 12 bases stayed unmatched. CDR3 sequence reads: CASSVSGQGGENYGYTF. The CDR3 nucleotides are TGTGCCAGCAGCGTTAGTGGGCAGGGGGGAGAGAACTATGGCTACACCTTC. The full variable domain, rest sourced from reference TRBV9 and TRBJ1-2, is DSGVTQTPKHLITATGQRVTLRCSPRSGDLSVYWYQQSLDQGLQFLIQYYNGEERAKGNILERFSAQQFPDLHSELNLSSLELGDSALYFCASSVSGQGGENYGYTFGSGTRLTVV.

This chain links TRBV20-1 with TRBJ2-7, with 7 bases aligning to TRBD2. J was trimmed by 5 bases and V by 3 bases; bases with no gene match: 16. This CDR3 comprises 16 residues. In germline, CDR1 is DFQATT, CDR2 SNEGSKA (reference sequence). This CDR3 is CSASRRLGGFKHEQYF. The CDR3 nucleotides are TGCAGTGCTAGTAGGAGGCTGGGAGGGTTCAAGCACGAGCAGTACTTC.

V usage is TRBV5-1 and J usage is TRBJ1-4, with D unresolved. V lost 0 bases to trimming and J lost 1 base, with 7 bases between them. Germline V CDR1 and CDR2: SGHRS, YFSETQ. The CDR3 has 15 residues. CDR3 nucleotides: TGCGCCAGCAGCTTGGATCGGGGAACTAATGAAAAACTGTTTTTT. This codes for CASSLDRGTNEKLFF.

This clone was seen more than once but under ten times. The chain joins TRBV20-1 to TRBJ2-7, with a weak D call TRBD1 (6 bases). Germline V gene sequence: CDR1 DFQATT, CDR2 SNEGSKA (reference sequence). The CDR3 runs to 11 residues. V shed 5 bases and J shed 5 bases, with 10 bases lying between them. The CDR3 nucleotides read TGCAGTGCTCTACAGGGTAACGAGCAGTACTTC. Residues: CSALQGNEQYF.

The V gene is TRBV27, the J gene TRBJ2-7, with TRBD1 matching 9 bases. Germline CDR1 reads MNHEY; CDR2 reads SMNVEV (reference sequence). This CDR3 has 15 residues. V dropped 3 bases and J dropped 3; count of bases not matched to a gene: 6. CDR3 sequence: CASSLGGTGSYEQYF. CDR3 DNA sequence: TGTGCCAGCAGTTTGGGGGGGACAGGGAGCTACGAGCAGTACTTC.

The V and J genes are TRBV5-4 and TRBJ1-2; 7 bases map to TRBD1. V lost 4 bases to trimming and J lost 1 base; unmatched junction nucleotides: 4. The CDR3 runs to 14 residues. The germline V gene encodes CDR1 SGHNT and CDR2 YYREEE (reference sequence). In DNA, the CDR3 is TGTGCCAGCAGCCGGGACAGAAATAACTATGGCTACACCTTC. Translation gives CASSRDRNNYGYTF.

The genes are TRBV5-4 and TRBJ2-2; TRBD1 might be the D (6 bases). The germline V gene encodes CDR1 SGHNT and CDR2 YYREEE (reference sequence). The CDR3 loop spans 14 amino acids. Trimming left V 5 bases short and J 1 base short, with 9 bases between. The CDR3 region has the DNA TGTGCCAGCAGTTCACAGGGGAACACCGGGGAGCTGTTTTTT. This codes for CASSSQGNTGELFF.

The CDR3 region is CASSYRDRHNSGNTIYF. For the CDR3, the DNA is TGCGCCAGCAGTTACCGGGACAGACATAACTCTGGAAACACCATATATTTT. This rearrangement joins TRBV10-2 to TRBJ1-3; 7 bases are shared with TRBD1. Germline-derived CDR1 and CDR2 are WSHSY and SAAADI. Losses at the gene ends were 5 bases for V and 0 bases for J; bases not matched to a gene: 10. The CDR3 extends over 17 amino acids.

The V call is TRBV23-1, the J call TRBJ1-2; 9 bases match TRBD1. TRBV23-1 is an ORF, and what it does is uncertain. J gave up 7 bases and V 3 bases, and 9 bases lay outside the gene matches. The CDR3 contains 15 residues. The CDR3 loop reads CASSHYRDRDSGYTF. DNA of the CDR3: TGCGCCAGCAGTCATTACCGGGACAGGGACTCTGGCTACACCTTC.

This clone has just one count. The gene calls are TRBV4-2 and TRBJ1-2; D remains unclear. The CDR3 consists of 17 residues. Germline loops: CDR1 LGHNA, CDR2 YNFKEQ. The germline V and J ends were trimmed by 0 bases and 2 bases, with 16 bases remaining between them. The CDR3 coding sequence is TGTGCCAGCAGCCAAGATATCCCCGAAGCGGGGAACTATGGCTACACCTTC. Amino acid sequence: CASSQDIPEAGNYGYTF.

The V and J genes are TRBV7-6 and TRBJ1-3; D is unresolved. CDR1 is SGHVS and CDR2 is FNYEAQ in the germline V gene. V was shortened by 6 bases and J by 2 bases, with 11 bases between the two germline ends. This CDR3 has 14 residues. CDR3 sequence (DNA): TGTGCCAGCAGTTCGGTCGCTGCTGGAAACACCATATATTTT. This sequence encodes CASSSVAAGNTIYF.

This clone was seen once. The rearrangement joins TRBV19 to TRBJ2-7; weak D call: TRBD2 (6 bases). Germline V gene data show CDR1 as LNHDA and CDR2 as SQIVND (reference sequence). CDR3 length: 12 amino acids. The V and J ends lost 4 bases and 6 bases respectively, with 10 bases between them. CDR3 loop: CASSTSSVEQYF. The CDR3 region has the DNA TGTGCCAGTAGTACTTCTAGCGTCGAGCAGTACTTC.

This chain links TRBV6-5 with TRBJ1-5; the match to TRBD1 covers 9 bases. Germline CDR1 and CDR2: MNHEY and SVGAGI. With V trimmed by 5 bases and J by 4 bases, 6 bases remained unmatched. The CDR3 covers 15 residues. The CDR3 DNA is TGTGCCAGCAGTCCCCGGACAGGGGCTAATCAGCCCCAGCATTTT. Translation: CASSPRTGANQPQHF.

This sequence joins TRBV29-1 and TRBJ1-1; 7 positions agree with TRBD1. CDR1 and CDR2 from the germline V gene are SQVTM and ANQGSEA. The V gene end was trimmed by 6 bases and the J gene end by 1 base; junction bases not matched to a gene: 5. The CDR3 length is 13 residues. The CDR3 reads CSVEGQQNTEAFF. CDR3 in DNA: TGCAGCGTAGAGGGACAGCAGAACACTGAAGCTTTCTTT.

The V gene is TRBV14, the J gene TRBJ1-1; D may be TRBD1 (6 bases). The CDR3 has 17 amino acids. In germline, CDR1 is SGHDN, CDR2 FVKESK. Trimming removed 2 bases from V and 0 bases from J, with 16 bases in between. CDR3: CASSQPGAGQLNTEAFF. In nucleotides, the CDR3 is TGTGCCAGCAGCCAACCGGGAGCGGGACAACTGAACACTGAAGCTTTCTTT. Supplemented by reference TRBV14 and TRBJ1-1, the full variable domain reads EAGVTQFPSHSVIEKGQTVTLRCDPISGHDNLYWYRRVMGKEIKFLLHFVKESKQDESGMPNNRFLAERTGGTYSTLKVQPAELEDSGVYFCASSQPGAGQLNTEAFFGQGTRLTVV.

This clone was detected only once. The J gene is TRBJ2-2, the V gene TRBV5-5, with TRBD1 identical over 11 bases. The CDR3 runs 14 residues. Germline V gene sequence: CDR1 SGHKS, CDR2 YYEKEE (reference sequence). J was trimmed by 6 bases and V by 8 bases; bases with no gene match: 6. CDR3 residues: CASRGTGGSGELFF. CDR3 DNA sequence: TGTGCCAGTCGAGGGACAGGGGGTTCCGGGGAGCTGTTTTTT. Supplemented by reference TRBV5-5 and TRBJ2-2, the full variable domain reads DAGVTQSPTHLIKTRGQQVTLRCSPISGHKSVSWYQQVLGQGPQFIFQYYEKEERGRGNFPDRFSARQFPNYSSELNVNALLLGDSALYLCASRGTGGSGELFFGEGSRLTVL.

This clone was found once. This may come from a read error, since a much larger clone is one base off. V and J are TRBV9 and TRBJ1-2, with D maybe TRBD1 (6 bases). Germline V lookup: CDR1 SGDLS, CDR2 YYNGEE. The length of the CDR3 is 14 residues. Between the trimmed V and J ends, which lost 0 bases and 2 bases, there was a span of 8 bases. The CDR3 protein is CASSVGTGNYGYTF. Written as DNA, the CDR3 is TGTGCCAGCAGCGTAGGTACAGGGAACTATGGCTACACCTTC. The variable domain in full, completed from reference TRBV9 and TRBJ1-2, reads DSGVTQTPKHLITATGQRVTLRCSPRSGDLSVYWYQQSLDQGLQFLIQYYNGEERAKGNILERFSAQQFPDLHSELNLSSLELGDSALYFCASSVGTGNYGYTFGSGTRLTVV.

The chain has TRBV12-3 or TRBV12-4 and TRBJ1-2; D is unclear. V was pared by 1 base and J by 10 bases, with 7 bases between. This CDR3 has 11 amino acids. CDR3 amino acids: CASSLGQIYTF. CDR3 nucleotides: TGTGCCAGCAGTTTAGGGCAGATCTACACCTTC.

The chain couples TRBV19 to TRBJ1-5, with D tentatively TRBD1 (5 bases). Per the germline V gene, CDR1 is LNHDA and CDR2 is SQIVND (reference sequence). Trimming pared 6 bases from V and 11 bases from J, leaving 14 bases between. The CDR3 has 12 amino acids. CDR3 bases: TGTGCCAGTAGGCAACCCGACAGAACCCAGCATTTT. Translated: CASRQPDRTQHF.

The CDR3: CASSFRQGTYGYTF. The CDR3 DNA follows: TGTGCCAGCAGTTTCCGACAGGGTACCTATGGCTACACCTTC. The chain joins TRBV27 to TRBJ1-2; 7 bases are shared with TRBD1. This CDR3 spans 14 amino acids. The V and J ends lost 3 bases and 4 bases, in that order; junction bases with no gene match: 5. CDR1 and CDR2 from the germline V gene are MNHEY and SMNVEV (reference sequence).

The rearrangement links TRBV6-4 to TRBJ2-3; 9 bases agree with TRBD2. The CDR3 length is 18 residues. From germline, CDR1 is MRHNA and CDR2 SNTAGT. The V segment lost 4 bases and the J segment 0 bases; nucleotides outside the gene matches: 11. The CDR3: CASSASSGGIGSTDTQYF. As DNA, the CDR3 is TGTGCCAGCAGTGCGTCCAGCGGGGGGATCGGAAGCACAGATACGCAGTATTTT.

The chain recombines TRBV11-2 with TRBJ2-5; D is uncertain. Per the germline V gene, CDR1 is SGHAT and CDR2 is FQNNGV. There are 17 residues in the CDR3. Trimming cost V 5 bases and J 2 bases, with 21 bases left between them. CDR3 loop: CASSEDRTTALQETQYF. DNA of the CDR3: TGTGCCAGCAGCGAAGATAGAACGACCGCACTACAAGAGACCCAGTACTTC.

The V call is TRBV2, the J call TRBJ2-7; tentative D call: TRBD2 (7 bases). The CDR3 runs to 14 residues. Trimming shortened V by 10 bases and J by 5 bases, and 21 bases separated the two germline ends. The germline V gene has CDR1 SNHLY and CDR2 FYNNEI. The CDR3 protein is CATKKLTGGDEQYF. CDR3 in DNA: TGTGCCACGAAGAAATTAACGGGGGGCGACGAGCAGTACTTC.